The clone carrying this T cell receptor (beta chain) was picked up one time. The entry originates in a study of control samples from healthy donors and cancer patients. Libraries were prepared by immunoSEQ multiplex PCR; TCRdb keeps only in-frame clonotypes and omits some of them. The sample lists roughly 180,000 clones, roughly 95% occurring once. Deletions cut 1 base from V and 12 bases from J, with 9 bases between. Per germline, CDR1 SGHTA and CDR2 FQGNSA. This CDR3 contains 11 residues. Sequencing was performed on blood. J is TRBJ1-2 and V is TRBV7-2; D is unclear. The receptor was isolated from a woman in her sixties in good health. The CDR3 loop reads CASSLEQTHTF. The CDR3 nucleotides read TGTGCCAGCAGCTTAGAACAGACGCACACCTTC.